This T cell receptor beta chain comes out of a study of radiation and T cells in renal cell carcinoma. In the study overall: Nephrectomy followed 15 Gy stereotactic body radiation by 4 weeks.

This CDR3 has 16 residues. The germline V gene has CDR1 LGHNA and CDR2 YNFKEQ. Trimming left V 0 bases short and J 0 bases short, with 11 bases between. Study findings and constraints: From baseline, blood top tumor clonotypes peaked at 2 weeks post-radiation. Without pretreatment biopsies, baseline tumor clonotype presence was undetermined.

Using immunoSEQ multiplex PCR, the repertoire was profiled, and TCRdb retains in-frame clones only, with some absent. The sample has about 59,000 clones; more than 60% are singletons. As for time point: baseline pretreatment blood. Described treatment: 15 Gy SBRT to primary tumor, nephrectomy 4 weeks later. Serial blood draws occurred at baseline and 2 and 4 weeks post-SBRT. This clone was observed a few times. Its antigen remains unknown. Source: blood, taken from a patient whose treatment included radiotherapy and nephrectomy. The chain carries TRBV4-2 and TRBJ1-1, with D hard to call. The receptor was isolated from a man between 60 and 75 years old with renal cell carcinoma. The CDR3 reads CASSQDRAAMNTEAFF. CDR3 sequence (DNA): TGTGCCAGCAGCCAAGATAGGGCGGCAATGAACACTGAAGCTTTCTTT.